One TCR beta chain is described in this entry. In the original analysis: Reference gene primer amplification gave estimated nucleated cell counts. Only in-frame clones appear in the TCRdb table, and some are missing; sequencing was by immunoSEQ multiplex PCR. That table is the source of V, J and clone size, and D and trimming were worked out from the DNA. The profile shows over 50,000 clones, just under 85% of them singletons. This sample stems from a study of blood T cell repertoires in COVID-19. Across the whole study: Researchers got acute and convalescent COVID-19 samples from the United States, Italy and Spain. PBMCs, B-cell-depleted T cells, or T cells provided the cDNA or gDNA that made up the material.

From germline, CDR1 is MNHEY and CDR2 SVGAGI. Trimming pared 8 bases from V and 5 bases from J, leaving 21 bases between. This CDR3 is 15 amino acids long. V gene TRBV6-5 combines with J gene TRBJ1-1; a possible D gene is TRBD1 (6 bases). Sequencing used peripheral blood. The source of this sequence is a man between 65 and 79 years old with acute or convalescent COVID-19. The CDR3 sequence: CASRRTDSGGTEAFF. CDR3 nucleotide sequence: TGTGCCAGCCGCCGAACGGACAGTGGCGGGACTGAAGCTTTCTTT.